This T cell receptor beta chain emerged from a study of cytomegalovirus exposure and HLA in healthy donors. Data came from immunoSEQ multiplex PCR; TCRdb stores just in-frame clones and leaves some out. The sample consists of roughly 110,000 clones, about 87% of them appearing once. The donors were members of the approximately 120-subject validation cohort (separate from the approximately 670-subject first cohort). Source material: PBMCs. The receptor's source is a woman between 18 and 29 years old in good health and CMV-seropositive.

CDR3 protein: CASSFRGSNQPQHF. DNA of the CDR3: TGTGCCAGCAGCTTTCGCGGGAGCAATCAGCCCCAGCATTTT. The chain employs TRBV7-2 and TRBJ1-5; D is undetermined. The CDR3 runs to 14 residues. The ends were cut back, 3 bases at V and 1 base at J, with 7 bases in the middle. CDR1 is SGHTA, CDR2 FQGNSA, per germline.